This is a list of T cell receptor beta chains from one sample in a study of vaccination and CD4 T cells after COVID-19. In TCRdb, the PCR reads were re-called with MiXCR into one record per CDR3 protein. The table lists tens of thousands of distinct CDR3 sequences, around 57% of them singletons. The starting material was CD4+ T cells from blood, obtained before SARS-CoV-2 vaccination. The receptors come from a human donor who had recovered from COVID-19. CDR3s include the opening cysteine and the closing phenylalanine or tryptophan. A D gene is named only where the DNA matches it firmly. Size is stated for part of the rows, as once, few or many counts, or as a class when the clone is expanded.

clone size	J gene	D gene	V gene	CDR3 protein	CDR3 DNA
few	TRBJ2-5	-	TRBV30	CAWSVPPWRDPKRPQYF	TGTGCCTGGAGTGTACCCCCATGGCGGGACCCTAAGAGGCCCCAGTACTTC
once	TRBJ2-7	-	TRBV5-6	CASSLTGSYEQYF	TGTGCCAGCAGCTTGACCGGCTCCTACGAGCAGTACTTC
-	TRBJ2-1	TRBD1	TRBV7-9	CASSPLRGNYNEQFF	TGTGCCAGCAGCCCACTCAGGGGGAACTACAATGAGCAGTTCTTC
-	TRBJ2-2	-	TRBV6-1	CASSEWGELFF	TGTGCCAGCAGTGAGTGGGGGGAGCTGTTTTTT
few	TRBJ2-2	-	TRBV20-1	CSARKDRGELFF	TGCAGTGCTAGAAAGGATCGGGGGGAGCTGTTTTTT
-	TRBJ2-3	TRBD2	TRBV19	CASSAPPPAGDTDTQYF	TGTGCCAGTAGTGCCCCCCCTCCGGCGGGAGACACAGATACGCAGTATTTT
few	TRBJ2-5	-	TRBV11-1	CASTKGLPQETQYF	TGTGCCAGCACCAAAGGGCTCCCACAAGAGACCCAGTACTTC
-	TRBJ1-1	-	TRBV7-6	CASSLEVGAEAFF	TGTGCCAGCAGCTTAGAGGTGGGGGCTGAAGCTTTCTTT
-	TRBJ2-5	-	TRBV20-1	CSARLAPQETQYF	TGCAGTGCTAGATTGGCTCCCCAAGAGACCCAGTACTTC
-	TRBJ1-1	TRBD1	TRBV5-6	CASSSGQVNTEAFF	TGTGCCAGCAGCTCGGGACAGGTGAACACTGAAGCTTTCTTT
-	TRBJ1-3	-	TRBV12-3/TRBV12-4	CASSLGRNSGNTIYF	TGTGCCAGCAGTTTGGGACGGAACTCTGGAAACACCATATATTTT
few	TRBJ1-2	-	TRBV7-9	CASSLAVGYGYTF	TGTGCCAGCAGCTTAGCGGTCGGCTATGGCTACACCTTC
-	TRBJ2-5	TRBD2	TRBV6-4	CASSVLAGAGETQYF	TGTGCCAGCAGTGTGTTAGCGGGAGCTGGAGAGACCCAGTACTTC
-	TRBJ1-5	-	TRBV6-5	CASSYSRGPDQPQHF	TGTGCCAGCAGTTACTCCCGGGGTCCCGATCAGCCCCAGCATTTT
-	TRBJ1-2	-	TRBV27	CASSLTALNYGYTF	TGTGCCAGCAGTTTAACTGCTCTTAACTATGGCTACACCTTC
once	TRBJ1-2	-	TRBV28	CASRAGHRYGYTF	TGTGCCAGCAGGGCGGGACACCGCTATGGCTACACCTTC
-	TRBJ2-7	TRBD1	TRBV20-1	CSARKQGQGYDEQYF	TGCAGTGCTCGGAAACAAGGACAGGGTTACGACGAGCAGTACTTC
-	TRBJ2-7	TRBD2	TRBV15	CATSRVGGRYSYEQYF	TGTGCCACCAGCAGAGTCGGCGGGAGATACTCCTACGAGCAGTACTTC
few	TRBJ2-5	TRBD2	TRBV6-5	CASSYPRAGGPRETQYF	TGTGCCAGCAGTTACCCTCGAGCGGGAGGGCCACGAGAGACCCAGTACTTC
-	TRBJ2-1	TRBD2	TRBV7-9	CASSAKPGTSSYNEQFF	TGTGCCAGCAGCGCGAAACCCGGGACTAGCTCCTACAATGAGCAGTTCTTC
few	TRBJ2-5	-	TRBV20-1	CSARDPAVLGTQYF	TGCAGTGCTAGAGATCCGGCCGTCCTAGGGACCCAGTACTTC
-	TRBJ2-2	TRBD1	TRBV28	CASSPRQGRDTGELFF	TGTGCCAGCAGTCCGAGACAGGGGCGGGACACCGGGGAGCTGTTTTTT
-	TRBJ2-3	TRBD2	TRBV7-2	CASSTASGRTDTQYF	TGTGCCAGCAGCACAGCTAGCGGGCGGACAGATACGCAGTATTTT